Listed below are T cell receptor beta chains from one sample, sequenced in a study of blood T cell repertoires in COVID-19. Sequencing used immunoSEQ multiplex PCR; TCRdb keeps in-frame clones, though not all of them. The table includes about 110,000 clones, 84% detected once. The sample consisted of peripheral blood. These receptors all stem from a human donor in a cohort sampled during active COVID-19. Each CDR3 is given with its conserved first and last residue. The D gene is left open where the match is weak. Clone size is not always given. Where it is, it says once, few, many or a class for expanded clones.

cdr3_nt	cdr3_aa	v_call	j_call	clone_size	d_call
TGTGCCAGCACCCTGGGCAGGGGAAGGGAGACCCAGTACTTC	CASTLGRGRETQYF	TRBV27	TRBJ2-5	-	-
TGTGCCAGCAGCCAAGATCGGACTGGAGGGAGAACAAGATATGAGCAGTTCTTC	CASSQDRTGGRTRYEQFF	TRBV14	TRBJ2-1	few	-
TGCAGCACCTTGGAGGCGTTGAACACTGAAGCTTTCTTT	CSTLEALNTEAFF	TRBV29-1	TRBJ1-1	-	-
TGTGCCTGGAGTGTACTGGGCTCTAATCAGCCCCAGCATTTT	CAWSVLGSNQPQHF	TRBV30	TRBJ1-5	-	-
TGTGCCAGTAGTATCGGTCTAGCGGGCCCCTACGAGCAGTACTTC	CASSIGLAGPYEQYF	TRBV19	TRBJ2-7	-	TRBD2
TGTGCCAGCAGTTCCGGCCTAGCGGCAGGTGGGGGTGAGCAGTTCTTC	CASSSGLAAGGGEQFF	TRBV2	TRBJ2-1	-	TRBD2
TGTGCCAGCTCACCACCGGGGACAGGGGGCAAACTGTTTTTT	CASSPPGTGGKLFF	TRBV18	TRBJ1-4	few	TRBD1
TGCGCCAGCAGCCAATCACCCAGAATTCCGGGAGGGTGGGAAGATACGCAGTATTTT	CASSQSPRIPGGWEDTQYF	TRBV4-3	TRBJ2-3	-	TRBD2
TGTGCCAGCAGTGACGGTACGCTAGCTGCTTATTTTGCGAACACCGGGGAGCTGTTTTTT	CASSDGTLAAYFANTGELFF	TRBV2	TRBJ2-2	-	-
TGTGCCAGCAGCTTAATGGGCGCGGGGGTAGAAAATCAGCCCCAGCATTTT	CASSLMGAGVENQPQHF	TRBV7-2	TRBJ1-5	few	-
TGCGCCAGCAGCGAGGGGGAACCTAGCACAGATACGCAGTATTTT	CASSEGEPSTDTQYF	TRBV5-1	TRBJ2-3	-	-
TGTGCCAGTAGTATCGTGAGGACAGCGAACACCGGGGAGCTGTTTTTT	CASSIVRTANTGELFF	TRBV19	TRBJ2-2	-	-
TGTGCCAGCAGCCCAGTTTCAGGGGCAGAGACCCAGTACTTC	CASSPVSGAETQYF	TRBV6-2/TRBV6-3	TRBJ2-5	once	-
TGCGCCAGCAGCCAAGATATGGCTAGCGGGAGCTACGAGCAGTACTTC	CASSQDMASGSYEQYF	TRBV4-1	TRBJ2-7	-	TRBD2
TGCGCCAGCAGCAGGCTCGGACTAGCGGGAAAGACAGATACGCAGTATTTT	CASSRLGLAGKTDTQYF	TRBV5-1	TRBJ2-3	-	TRBD2
TGTGCCAGCATCGACAGTATTTATCAGCCCCAGCATTTT	CASIDSIYQPQHF	TRBV28	TRBJ1-5	once	-
TGTGCCAGCAGTTTATCGCTGCAGATGAACACTGAAGCTTTCTTT	CASSLSLQMNTEAFF	TRBV27	TRBJ1-1	-	-
TGTGCCAGCAGCTTGGGCCAGACATTGACAAATACTGAAGCTTTCTTT	CASSLGQTLTNTEAFF	TRBV11-2	TRBJ1-1	-	-
TGCAGCGTGGCACTGACAGGGGTGACAACTGAAGCTTTCTTT	CSVALTGVTTEAFF	TRBV29-1	TRBJ1-1	-	TRBD1
TGTGCCAGTAGTATAGTTTGGGGCCCGAACACTGAAGCTTTCTTT	CASSIVWGPNTEAFF	TRBV19	TRBJ1-1	-	-
TGTGCCAGCAGCTTAGGCCTACAGGGGAGGAGGACTGAAGCTTTCTTT	CASSLGLQGRRTEAFF	TRBV13	TRBJ1-1	few	TRBD1
TGTGCCAGCAGCTTAACGGGGCGGGGGAACACTGAAGCTTTCTTT	CASSLTGRGNTEAFF	TRBV7-3	TRBJ1-1	-	-
TGTGCCAGCAGTGAAGCCCCGGCCTTTCAGGGTGAAGCTTTCTTT	CASSEAPAFQGEAFF	TRBV6-1	TRBJ1-1	once	-
TGTGCCATCAGTGGCCGGACAGGGGCGAACACTGAAGCTTTCTTT	CAISGRTGANTEAFF	TRBV10-3	TRBJ1-1	-	TRBD1
TGTGCCAGTAGTAACCAGGGGGGCAGTACCGGGGAGCTGTTTTTT	CASSNQGGSTGELFF	TRBV19	TRBJ2-2	-	-
TGTGCCAGCAGCTTTGTGACAGGAACAACGAGGGTGAACACTGAAGCTTTCTTT	CASSFVTGTTRVNTEAFF	TRBV9	TRBJ1-1	once	-
TGTGCCAGTAGAACAGGGAATACCGGGGAGCTGTTTTTT	CASRTGNTGELFF	TRBV19	TRBJ2-2	few	-
TGTGCTAGTGGTTTGGAACAGGGGGCATCAGAGACCCAGTACTTC	CASGLEQGASETQYF	TRBV12-5	TRBJ2-5	-	TRBD1
TGTGCCAGCAGCCCCGCCTGGCAGACACCTTTCACTTTT	CASSPAWQTPFTF	TRBV7-2	TRBJ1-4	-	-
TGTGCCAGCAGCTTGGAAGGGAGGCCCTCCTACAATGAGCAGTTCTTC	CASSLEGRPSYNEQFF	TRBV5-4	TRBJ2-1	-	-
TGTGCCAGCAGCTTAGATTCAACCCCGGGAGATACGCAGTATTTT	CASSLDSTPGDTQYF	TRBV7-6	TRBJ2-3	-	-
TGTGCCAGCAGCCCTGGGACAGCCTGGGATTACAATGAGCAGTTCTTC	CASSPGTAWDYNEQFF	TRBV3-1/TRBV3-2	TRBJ2-1	-	TRBD1
TGTGCCAGCAGCGTATCGCGTCTCCCTTGGTACAATGAGCAGTTCTTC	CASSVSRLPWYNEQFF	TRBV9	TRBJ2-1	-	-
TGTGCCAGCAAGGGACTAGCGGGAGGTGGTGAGCAGTTCTTC	CASKGLAGGGEQFF	TRBV7-8	TRBJ2-1	-	TRBD2
TGTGCCAGCAGCCGCGGCGTGGACGAGCAGTACTTC	CASSRGVDEQYF	TRBV7-2	TRBJ2-7	-	-
TGTGCCAGCAGCCCCAGTTCCAAAGACACGACCTCCTACAATGAGCAGTTCTTC	CASSPSSKDTTSYNEQFF	TRBV11-3	TRBJ2-1	-	-
TGTGCCATCAGTGACCCGAGGGACACCGGGGAGCTGTTTTTT	CAISDPRDTGELFF	TRBV10-3	TRBJ2-2	few	-
TGTGCCAGCAGCTTGTATACCGGTGGCTACACCTTC	CASSLYTGGYTF	TRBV5-4	TRBJ1-2	-	-
TGCAGCTCTTCCGACGGAGACTACGAGCAGTACTTC	CSSSDGDYEQYF	TRBV29-1	TRBJ2-7	-	-
TGTGCCATCAGTCTTTCTAGCGGGAGCGTACGGGATACGCAGTATTTT	CAISLSSGSVRDTQYF	TRBV10-3	TRBJ2-3	-	TRBD2
TGTGCCAGCAAGGGCGGCACTAGCTCCTACAATGAGCAGTTCTTC	CASKGGTSSYNEQFF	TRBV2	TRBJ2-1	few	-
TGTGCCACCAGCAGAGAATCAGGGGTTAATGAAAAACTGTTTTTT	CATSRESGVNEKLFF	TRBV15	TRBJ1-4	-	-
TGTGCCAGCAGCGTAGGACAGCGCACTGAAGCTTTCTTT	CASSVGQRTEAFF	TRBV27	TRBJ1-1	-	-
TGTGCCAGCTCATGGACTAGCGGGAGAGGGAATGAGCAGTTCTTC	CASSWTSGRGNEQFF	TRBV3-1/TRBV3-2	TRBJ2-1	once	TRBD2
TGTGCCAGCAGCTTTTCGGGACAGGGTACTGAAGCTTTCTTT	CASSFSGQGTEAFF	TRBV7-2	TRBJ1-1	-	TRBD1
TGTGCCAGTTCTACTAGCGGGAGCTTCCAAGATACGCAGTATTTT	CASSTSGSFQDTQYF	TRBV19	TRBJ2-3	-	TRBD2
TGTGCCAGCAGCTCCATCAGGGGCTCCTACAATGAGCAGTTCTTC	CASSSIRGSYNEQFF	TRBV7-8	TRBJ2-1	-	-
TGTGCCAGCAGTAAGGGACTGGCCTATGGCTACACCTTC	CASSKGLAYGYTF	TRBV6-5	TRBJ1-2	-	-
TGTGCCAGCAGCCGGTGGACAGGCCCTGGAAACACCATATATTTT	CASSRWTGPGNTIYF	TRBV7-2	TRBJ1-3	-	TRBD1
TGTGCCAGCAGCGATAGGGTGAGGGCGGGCGAGCAGTACTTC	CASSDRVRAGEQYF	TRBV25-1	TRBJ2-7	-	-
TGTGCCAGCAGCCAAGACAATTCTAGCCACTACAATCAAGAGACCCAGTACTTC	CASSQDNSSHYNQETQYF	TRBV4-2	TRBJ2-5	-	-
TGTGCCAGCAGCTATACAGGGTTTTCCGAGGAAAAACTGTTTTTT	CASSYTGFSEEKLFF	TRBV7-9	TRBJ1-4	-	-
TGTGCCAGCAGCTTGAGAGGGGGCGGCCCAGGGGATGAGCAGTTCTTC	CASSLRGGGPGDEQFF	TRBV11-3	TRBJ2-1	-	TRBD1